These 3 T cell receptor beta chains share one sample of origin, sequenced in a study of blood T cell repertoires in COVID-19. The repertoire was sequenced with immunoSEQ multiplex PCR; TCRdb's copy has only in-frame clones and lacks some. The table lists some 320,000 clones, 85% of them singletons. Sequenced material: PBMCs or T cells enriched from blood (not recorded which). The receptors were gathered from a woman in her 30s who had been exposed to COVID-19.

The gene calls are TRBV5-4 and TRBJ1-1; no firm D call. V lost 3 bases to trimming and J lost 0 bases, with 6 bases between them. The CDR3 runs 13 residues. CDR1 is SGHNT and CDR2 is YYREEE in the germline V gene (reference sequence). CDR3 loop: CASSSGLNTEAFF. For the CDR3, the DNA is TGTGCCAGCAGCTCCGGTTTGAACACTGAAGCTTTCTTT.

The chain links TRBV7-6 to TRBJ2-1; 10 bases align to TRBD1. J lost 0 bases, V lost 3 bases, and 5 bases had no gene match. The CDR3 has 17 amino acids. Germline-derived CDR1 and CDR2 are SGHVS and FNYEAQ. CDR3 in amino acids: CASSFGRDRGSYNEQFF. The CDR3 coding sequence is TGTGCCAGCAGCTTCGGCCGGGACAGGGGCTCCTACAATGAGCAGTTCTTC.

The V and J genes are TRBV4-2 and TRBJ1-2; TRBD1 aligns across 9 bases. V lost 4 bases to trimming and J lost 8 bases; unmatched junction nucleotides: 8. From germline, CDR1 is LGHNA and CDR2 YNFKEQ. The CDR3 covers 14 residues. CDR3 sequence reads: CASSPEDRGSGYTF. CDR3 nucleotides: TGTGCCAGCAGCCCTGAAGACAGGGGGAGCGGCTACACCTTC.